Listed below are T cell receptor beta chains from one sample, sequenced in a study of blood T cell repertoires in COVID-19. Profiled with immunoSEQ multiplex PCR; TCRdb holds only in-frame clones, not every one. The data hold over 85,000 clones, with around nine tenths observed a single time. The sequenced material came from peripheral blood. The receptor set was obtained from a human donor in a cohort sampled during active COVID-19. The CDR3 runs from the conserved cysteine through the conserved F or W. D genes are given only for firm matches. Some rows mark clone size as missing; the rest say once, few, many or name a class of expanded clone.

D: .; V: TRBV6-5; size: .; J: TRBJ1-4; CDR3: CASSTQTGINEKLFF
D: TRBD2; V: TRBV5-1; size: .; J: TRBJ2-7; CDR3: CASSLTQGLAGGEQYF
D: .; V: TRBV11-2; size: few; J: TRBJ1-2; CDR3: CASSPFRYGYTF
D: .; V: TRBV5-1; size: once; J: TRBJ2-3; CDR3: CASSLVAVSLDTQYF
D: .; V: TRBV7-8; size: .; J: TRBJ2-7; CDR3: CASSLVKGLYEQYF
D: TRBD2; V: TRBV27; size: .; J: TRBJ2-1; CDR3: CASSYSGVAANEQFF
D: .; V: TRBV12-3/TRBV12-4; size: .; J: TRBJ1-5; CDR3: CASSRTWFQPQHF
D: .; V: TRBV7-2; size: .; J: TRBJ1-4; CDR3: CASSFGAGEKLFF
D: TRBD1; V: TRBV2; size: .; J: TRBJ1-2; CDR3: CASSFDRGYGYTF
D: .; V: TRBV11-2; size: once; J: TRBJ1-2; CDR3: CASSLVGAGVDGYTF
D: .; V: TRBV4-1; size: .; J: TRBJ2-5; CDR3: CASSQDWLARGQETQYF
D: .; V: TRBV6-5; size: .; J: TRBJ1-6; CDR3: CASSPGNRDGSPLHF
D: TRBD2; V: TRBV29-1; size: .; J: TRBJ2-2; CDR3: CSAGLAAGELFF
D: TRBD1; V: TRBV5-1; size: .; J: TRBJ2-2; CDR3: CASSYPGQQYTGELFF
D: .; V: TRBV28; size: .; J: TRBJ2-7; CDR3: CASSLGLEAYEQYF